These T cell receptor beta chains were read from a single sample in a study of blood T cell repertoires in COVID-19. TCRdb's copy holds only in-frame clones and misses some; the assay was immunoSEQ multiplex PCR. Among 100,000 to 150,000 clones listed, approximately 74% were seen once. Input material: peripheral blood. All receptors come from an elderly man with COVID-19, enrolled during active disease. Each CDR3 is given with its conserved first and last residue. Fields, in order: V gene, D gene, J gene, CDR3 protein. D genes are given only for firm matches.

>TRBV4-1|.|TRBJ2-5
CASSQNMAGRYQETQYF
>TRBV9|TRBD2|TRBJ2-1
CASSGDRLAGTYNEQFF
>TRBV6-5|TRBD1|TRBJ2-2
CASRPGQGNTGELFF
>TRBV7-9|TRBD1|TRBJ2-7
CASNGQGYEQYF
>TRBV9|.|TRBJ1-1
CASSPRQLDTEAFF
>TRBV27|.|TRBJ1-1
CASSRLNTEAFF
>TRBV21-1|.|TRBJ1-1
CASSEDRGWDCNTEAFF
>TRBV6-2/TRBV6-3|.|TRBJ2-7
CASSYEDSSYEQYF
>TRBV5-1|.|TRBJ1-2
CASSSQQGEDGYTF
>TRBV2|TRBD1|TRBJ2-1
CASSEGQGAGNEQFF
>TRBV4-1|TRBD1|TRBJ2-5
CASSQERRQGAPYF
>TRBV7-6|.|TRBJ2-1
CASSPAGGPGNEQFF
>TRBV7-3|TRBD1|TRBJ2-1
CASSLYGVGTGDGNEQFF
>TRBV29-1|.|TRBJ2-5
CSVSLQETQYF
>TRBV7-3|.|TRBJ1-3
CASSSLSGNTIYF
>TRBV11-2|.|TRBJ1-1
CASSPSVDSFLAFF
>TRBV2|TRBD2|TRBJ2-1
CASTVGLAAGDNEQFF
>TRBV5-1|TRBD1|TRBJ2-7
CASARGTGSSYEQYF
>TRBV7-2|.|TRBJ2-7
CASSPLTGLEQYF
>TRBV4-1|.|TRBJ1-5
CASSPMTANQPQHF
>TRBV2|.|TRBJ2-1
CASSGTTGLSYNEQFF
>TRBV7-8|TRBD2|TRBJ2-3
CASSLDLAADTQYF
>TRBV28|TRBD1|TRBJ1-1
CASRTGTVITEAFF
>TRBV29-1|TRBD2|TRBJ2-5
CSVEDLLGGWVETQYF
>TRBV5-1|.|TRBJ1-1
CASSLSGPIHEAFF
>TRBV12-3/TRBV12-4|.|TRBJ1-4
CASSNMGGEKLFF
>TRBV28|.|TRBJ1-6
CASRSGASESPLHF
>TRBV3-1/TRBV3-2|.|TRBJ2-3
CASSQVGTGTDTQYF
>TRBV7-2|.|TRBJ1-1
CASSNRWRDSKRYTEAFF
>TRBV6-2/TRBV6-3|TRBD1|TRBJ2-1
CASSFRGPAYNEQFF
>TRBV6-5|TRBD1|TRBJ1-6
CASTGQVRSPLHF
>TRBV19|TRBD1|TRBJ1-1
CASSALTGGTTEAFF
>TRBV7-9|.|TRBJ1-6
CASSSAGAGGSPLHF
>TRBV5-5|TRBD1|TRBJ1-1
CASSSGTGADMNTEAFF
>TRBV19|TRBD1|TRBJ2-3
CASSITGVSTDTQYF
>TRBV5-1|TRBD2|TRBJ2-1
CASSVFDSGSINNEQFF
>TRBV27|.|TRBJ2-1
CASSPLGVADEQFF
>TRBV6-2/TRBV6-3|TRBD1|TRBJ1-4
CASSSTGQANEKLFF
>TRBV28|TRBD1|TRBJ2-7
CASSFSDRGLQYF
>TRBV27|TRBD2|TRBJ2-3
CASSSSIAGGTDTQYF
>TRBV10-2|.|TRBJ2-7
CASSEGGLASYEQYF
>TRBV9|.|TRBJ1-4
CASSVGRSGATNEKLFF
>TRBV28|.|TRBJ1-1
CASSHLLSGGADTEAFF
>TRBV5-1|TRBD1|TRBJ1-1
CASRRVTGTPEAFF
>TRBV11-3|.|TRBJ1-1
CASSVYGGTEAFF
>TRBV18|TRBD1|TRBJ1-5
CASSPGTGSSNQPQHF
>TRBV30|.|TRBJ2-5
CAWSGQGRETQYF
>TRBV5-1|TRBD2|TRBJ2-7
CASSWEGGAGYEQYF
>TRBV28|TRBD2|TRBJ2-1
CASSRGTSGTDEQFF